Reported below is one T cell receptor (beta chain). This sample stems from a study of blood T cell repertoires in COVID-19. Study at large: The United States, Italy and Spain were the sources of the acute and convalescent COVID-19 samples. T cells, B-cell-depleted T cells, or PBMCs provided the cDNA or gDNA that served as material.

Profiling relied on immunoSEQ multiplex PCR, and the TCRdb table lists in-frame clones only, not all of them. The repertoire includes approximately 190,000 clones, around four fifths of them detected once, and about 5% sits in the top ten. The CDR3 consists of 16 residues. Trimming at V came to 0 bases and at J to 10 bases, leaving 12 bases not matched to a gene. The V gene's germline CDR1 is LGHNA and CDR2 YSLEER. This sequence was found in a woman younger than 45 with acute or convalescent COVID-19. Sample: peripheral blood. The chain has TRBV4-3 and TRBJ2-3; TRBD2 agrees at 8 bases. For the CDR3, the DNA is TGCGCCAGCAGCCAAGATTTTTCCGGGAGGGCCGTACCGCAGTATTTT. Translated, it gives CASSQDFSGRAVPQYF.